The sequence of this T cell receptor (beta chain) was determined in a study of T cell responses to AZD1222 COVID-19 vaccine. The study's findings and limits: Clonal diversity may have been underestimated, and the donors were mostly white British, with more females than males.

Trimming took 8 bases from V and 3 from J, leaving 13 bases between them. This CDR3 has 13 residues. Of note for this clone: The target antigen is unknown.

Repertoires were generated with immunoSEQ multiplex PCR, while TCRdb's copy carries only in-frame clones and drops some. The sample lists roughly 100,000 clones; about nine tenths were seen once. The V and J genes are TRBV12-3 or TRBV12-4 and TRBJ1-1; no clear D. The origin of this receptor is an adult who received the MenACWY meningococcal vaccine as a control. Specimen: peripheral blood, collected 28 days after the second dose of the MenACWY control vaccine. The CDR3, as DNA: TGTGCCAGCTGGTGGGAGGGCTACACTGAAGCTTTCTTT. This codes for CASWWEGYTEAFF.